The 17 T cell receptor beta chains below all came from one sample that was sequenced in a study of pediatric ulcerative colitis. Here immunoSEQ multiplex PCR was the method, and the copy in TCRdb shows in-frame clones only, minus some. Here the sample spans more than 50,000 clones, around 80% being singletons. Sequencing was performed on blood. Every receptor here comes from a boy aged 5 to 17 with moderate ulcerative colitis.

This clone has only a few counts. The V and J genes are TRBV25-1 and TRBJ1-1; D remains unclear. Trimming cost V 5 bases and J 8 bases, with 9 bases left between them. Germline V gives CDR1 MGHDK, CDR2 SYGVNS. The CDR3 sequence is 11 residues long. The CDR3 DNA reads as TGTGCCAGCAGTAGGGCGTCCGAAGCTTTCTTT. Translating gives CASSRASEAFF. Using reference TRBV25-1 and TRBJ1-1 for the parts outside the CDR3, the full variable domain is EADIYQTPRYLVIGTGKKITLECSQTMGHDKMYWYQQDPGMELHLIHYSYGVNSTEKGDLSSESTVSRIRTEHFPLTLESARPSHTSQYLCASSRASEAFFGQGTRLTVV.

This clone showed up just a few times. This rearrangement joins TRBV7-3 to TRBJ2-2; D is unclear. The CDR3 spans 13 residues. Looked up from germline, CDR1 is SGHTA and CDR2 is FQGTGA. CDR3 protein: CGSLKGGTGELFF. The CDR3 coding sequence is TGTGGTAGCCTGAAGGGTGGGACCGGGGAGCTGTTTTTT.

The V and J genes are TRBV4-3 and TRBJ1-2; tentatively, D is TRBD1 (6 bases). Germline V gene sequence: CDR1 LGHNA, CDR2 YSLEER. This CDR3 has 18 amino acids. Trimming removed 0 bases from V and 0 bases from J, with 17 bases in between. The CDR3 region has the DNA TGCGCCAGCAGCCAAGAATTAATTCAGGGGTTGTCTAACTATGGCTACACCTTC. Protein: CASSQELIQGLSNYGYTF.

The CDR3 spells CASSISGGHNGNTIYF. The CDR3, as DNA: TGCGCCAGCAGTATTTCGGGGGGCCACAATGGAAACACCATATATTTT. The chain joins TRBV5-1 to TRBJ1-3, with D maybe TRBD1 (6 bases). The germline V gene has CDR1 SGHRS and CDR2 YFSETQ. This CDR3 is 16 amino acids long. Trimming took off 5 bases at V and 3 bases at J, with 18 bases between the two ends.

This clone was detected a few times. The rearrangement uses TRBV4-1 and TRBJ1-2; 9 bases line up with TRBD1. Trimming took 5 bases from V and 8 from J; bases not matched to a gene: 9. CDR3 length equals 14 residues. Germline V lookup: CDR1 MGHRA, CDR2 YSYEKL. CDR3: CASSFTGGAGGYTF. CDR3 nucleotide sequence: TGCGCCAGCAGCTTTACAGGGGGCGCTGGGGGCTACACCTTC.

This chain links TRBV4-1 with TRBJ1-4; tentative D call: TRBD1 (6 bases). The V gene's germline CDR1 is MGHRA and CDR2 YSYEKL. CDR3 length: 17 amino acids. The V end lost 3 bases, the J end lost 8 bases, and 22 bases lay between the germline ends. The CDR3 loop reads CASSHEPVGGRGEKLFF. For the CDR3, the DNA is TGCGCCAGCAGCCATGAACCGGTGGGGGGGCGCGGAGAAAAACTGTTTTTT.

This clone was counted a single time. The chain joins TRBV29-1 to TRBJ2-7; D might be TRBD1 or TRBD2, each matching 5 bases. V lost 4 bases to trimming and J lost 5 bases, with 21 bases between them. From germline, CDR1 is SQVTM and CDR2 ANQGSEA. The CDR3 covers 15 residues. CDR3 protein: CSVVRSTGGGDEQYF. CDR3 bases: TGCAGCGTTGTCCGGTCTACAGGAGGAGGCGACGAGCAGTACTTC.

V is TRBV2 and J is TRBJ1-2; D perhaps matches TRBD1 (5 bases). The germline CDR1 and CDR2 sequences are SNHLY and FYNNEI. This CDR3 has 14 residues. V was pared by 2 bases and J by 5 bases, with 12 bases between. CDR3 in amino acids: CASSEMQRGYGYTF. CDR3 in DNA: TGTGCCAGCAGTGAAATGCAAAGGGGTTATGGCTACACCTTC.

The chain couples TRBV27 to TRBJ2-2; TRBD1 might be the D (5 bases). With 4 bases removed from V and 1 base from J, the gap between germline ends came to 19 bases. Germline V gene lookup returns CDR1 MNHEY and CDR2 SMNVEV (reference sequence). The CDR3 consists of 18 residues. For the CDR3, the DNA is TGTGCCAGCAGTTCCTACCCCCGAGGCAGGGAGAACACCGGGGAGCTGTTTTTT. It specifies CASSSYPRGRENTGELFF.

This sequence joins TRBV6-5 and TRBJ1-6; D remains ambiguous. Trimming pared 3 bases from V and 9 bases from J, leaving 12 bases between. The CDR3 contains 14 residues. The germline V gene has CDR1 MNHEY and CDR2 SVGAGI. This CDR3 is CASSYVKFRSPLHF. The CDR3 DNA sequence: TGTGCCAGCAGTTATGTGAAGTTTCGTTCACCCCTCCACTTT.

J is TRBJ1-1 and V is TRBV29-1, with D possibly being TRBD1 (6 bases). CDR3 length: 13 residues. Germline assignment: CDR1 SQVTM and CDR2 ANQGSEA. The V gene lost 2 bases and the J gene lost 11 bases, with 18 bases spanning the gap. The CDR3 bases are TGCAGCGTTGAAACCAGGGGTGGAGGGTGGGCTTTCTTT. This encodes CSVETRGGGWAFF.

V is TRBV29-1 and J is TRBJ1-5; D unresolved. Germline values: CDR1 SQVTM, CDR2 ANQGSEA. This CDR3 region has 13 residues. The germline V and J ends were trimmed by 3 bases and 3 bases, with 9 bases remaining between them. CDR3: CSVEVGDNQPQHF. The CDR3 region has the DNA TGCAGCGTTGAGGTGGGAGACAATCAGCCCCAGCATTTT.

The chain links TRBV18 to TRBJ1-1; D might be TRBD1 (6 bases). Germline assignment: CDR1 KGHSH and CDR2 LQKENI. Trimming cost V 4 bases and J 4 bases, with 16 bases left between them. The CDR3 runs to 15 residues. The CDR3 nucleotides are TGTGCCAGCTCACAACAACCAGGGGTTTCCACTGAAGCTTTCTTT. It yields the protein CASSQQPGVSTEAFF.

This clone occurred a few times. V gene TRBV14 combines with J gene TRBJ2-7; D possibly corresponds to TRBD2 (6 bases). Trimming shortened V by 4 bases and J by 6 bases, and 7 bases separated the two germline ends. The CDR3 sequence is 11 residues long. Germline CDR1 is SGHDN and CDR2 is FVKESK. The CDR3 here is CASSLGGEQYF. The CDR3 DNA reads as TGTGCCAGCAGCCTGGGGGGCGAGCAGTACTTC.

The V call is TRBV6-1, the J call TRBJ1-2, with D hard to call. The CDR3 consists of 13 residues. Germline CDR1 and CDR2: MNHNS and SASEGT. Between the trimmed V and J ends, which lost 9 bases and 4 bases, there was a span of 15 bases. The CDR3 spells CASQLMMGYGYTF. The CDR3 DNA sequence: TGTGCCAGTCAGCTTATGATGGGCTATGGCTACACCTTC.

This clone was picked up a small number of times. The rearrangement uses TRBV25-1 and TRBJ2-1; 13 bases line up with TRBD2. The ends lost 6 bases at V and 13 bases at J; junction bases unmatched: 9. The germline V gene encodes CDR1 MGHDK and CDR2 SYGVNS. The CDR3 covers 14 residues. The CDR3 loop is CASREAGLAGRQFF. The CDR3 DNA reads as TGTGCCAGCAGGGAGGCGGGACTAGCGGGACGTCAGTTCTTC.

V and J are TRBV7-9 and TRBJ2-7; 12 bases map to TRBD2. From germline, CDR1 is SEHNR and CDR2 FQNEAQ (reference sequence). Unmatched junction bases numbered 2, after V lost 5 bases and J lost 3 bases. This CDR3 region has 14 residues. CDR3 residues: CASSLTSGGYEQYF. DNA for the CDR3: TGTGCCAGCAGCCTGACTAGCGGGGGCTACGAGCAGTACTTC.